This TCR beta chain was recovered during a study of blood T cell repertoires in COVID-19. About the research overall: Italy, Spain and the United States were the sources of the convalescent and acute COVID-19 samples. T cells, B-cell-depleted T cells, or PBMCs supplied cDNA or gDNA.

Trimming at V came to 6 bases and at J to 6 bases, leaving 16 bases not matched to a gene. Germline assignment: CDR1 SGHNT and CDR2 YYREEE (reference sequence). This CDR3 has 18 residues. This clone was counted a single time. Authors' methods: Reference gene primer amplification gave nucleated cell count estimates. TCRdb's table, derived via immunoSEQ multiplex PCR, lists solely in-frame clones and lacks some. V and J calls plus clone size are reproduced from that table; the DNA served to infer D and trimming. The table records 95,000 to 150,000 clones, roughly 87% of them present only once. The TCR was taken from an elderly man with active or convalescent COVID-19. The rearrangement links TRBV5-4 to TRBJ2-3; 13 bases map to TRBD2. Input material: peripheral blood. DNA for the CDR3: TGTGCCAGCACCCGCGGGACTAGCGGGGCCCCGTTCGGGGATACGCAGTATTTT. It encodes CASTRGTSGAPFGDTQYF.